What follows describes a single T cell receptor beta chain. Its antigen is currently unknown. This entry belongs to a study of lymphopenia after photon versus proton radiotherapy. Method: immunoSEQ multiplex PCR; TCRdb's copy keeps in-frame clones and lacks some. Of over 50,000 clones listed, around 86% are singletons. With 3 bases removed from V and 1 base from J, the gap between germline ends came to 10 bases. This CDR3 has 15 amino acids. CDR1 and CDR2 from the germline V gene are LNHDA and SQIVND (reference sequence). General study points: Only patients who died were analyzed for survival; proton advantage is unproven. Oligoclonal CD8+ Temra expansion after nadir drove photon patients' diversity drop. Relative stability marked proton patients; photon patients lost diversity and naive cells.

This chain connects TRBV19 to TRBJ1-5; maybe TRBD1 (6 bases). This receptor was taken from a man aged 35-49 years with gastric cancer. Sample: peripheral blood, taken from a patient treated with photon-based radiotherapy. The CDR3 sequence is CASSMRGRSNQPQHF. CDR3 nucleotide sequence: TGTGCCAGTAGTATGCGGGGGCGAAGCAATCAGCCCCAGCATTTT.